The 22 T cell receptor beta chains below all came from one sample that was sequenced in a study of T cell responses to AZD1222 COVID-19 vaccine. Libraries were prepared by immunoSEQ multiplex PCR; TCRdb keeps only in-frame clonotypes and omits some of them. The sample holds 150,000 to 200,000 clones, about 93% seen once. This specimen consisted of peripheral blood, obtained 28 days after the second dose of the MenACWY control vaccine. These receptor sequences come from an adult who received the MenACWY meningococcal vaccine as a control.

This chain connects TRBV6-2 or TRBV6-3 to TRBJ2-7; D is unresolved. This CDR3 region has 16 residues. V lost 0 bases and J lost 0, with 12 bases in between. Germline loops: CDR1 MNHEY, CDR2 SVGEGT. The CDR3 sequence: CASSYSIETFSYEQYF. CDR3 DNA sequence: TGTGCCAGCAGTTACTCGATTGAGACGTTCTCCTACGAGCAGTACTTC.

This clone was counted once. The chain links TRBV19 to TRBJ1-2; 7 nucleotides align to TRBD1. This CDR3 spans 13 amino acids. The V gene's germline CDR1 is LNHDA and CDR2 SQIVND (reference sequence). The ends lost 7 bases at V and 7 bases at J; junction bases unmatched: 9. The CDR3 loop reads CASTRTGPLGYTF. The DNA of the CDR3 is TGTGCCAGTACCCGGACAGGTCCTCTTGGCTACACCTTC.

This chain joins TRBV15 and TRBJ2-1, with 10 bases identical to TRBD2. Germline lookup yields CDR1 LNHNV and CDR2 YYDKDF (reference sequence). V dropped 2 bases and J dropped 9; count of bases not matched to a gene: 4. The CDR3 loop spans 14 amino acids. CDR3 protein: CATSRTGTSVEQFF. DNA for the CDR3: TGTGCCACCAGCAGAACCGGGACTAGCGTTGAGCAGTTCTTC.

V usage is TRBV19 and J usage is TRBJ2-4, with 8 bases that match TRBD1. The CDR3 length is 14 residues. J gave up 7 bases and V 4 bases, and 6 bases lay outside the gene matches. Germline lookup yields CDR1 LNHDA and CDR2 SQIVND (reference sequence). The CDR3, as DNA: TGTGCCAGTAGTAGAGGGACAGGTAACAACATTCAGTACTTC. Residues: CASSRGTGNNIQYF.

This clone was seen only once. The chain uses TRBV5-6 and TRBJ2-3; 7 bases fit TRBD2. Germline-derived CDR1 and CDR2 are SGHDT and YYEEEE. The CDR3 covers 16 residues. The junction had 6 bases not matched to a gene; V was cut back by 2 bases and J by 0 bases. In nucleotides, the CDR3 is TGTGCCAGCAGCTTCGGGGGGACTTTCAGCACAGATACGCAGTATTTT. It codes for CASSFGGTFSTDTQYF.

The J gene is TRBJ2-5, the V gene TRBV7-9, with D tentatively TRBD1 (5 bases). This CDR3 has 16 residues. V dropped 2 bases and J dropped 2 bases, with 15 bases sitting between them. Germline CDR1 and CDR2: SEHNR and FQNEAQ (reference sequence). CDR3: CASSLLGQGRQETQYF. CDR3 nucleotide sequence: TGTGCCAGCAGCTTACTTGGGCAGGGCCGGCAAGAGACCCAGTACTTC.

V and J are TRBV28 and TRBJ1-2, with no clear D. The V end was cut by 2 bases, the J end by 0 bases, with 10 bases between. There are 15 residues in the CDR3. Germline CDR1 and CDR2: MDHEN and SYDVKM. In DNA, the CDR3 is TGTGCCAGCAGTTTAATACAGCGCGCTAACTATGGCTACACCTTC. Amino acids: CASSLIQRANYGYTF.

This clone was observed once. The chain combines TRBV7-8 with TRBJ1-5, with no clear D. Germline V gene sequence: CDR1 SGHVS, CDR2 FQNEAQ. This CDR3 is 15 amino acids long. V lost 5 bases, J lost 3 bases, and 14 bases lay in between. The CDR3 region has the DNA TGTGCCAGCAGCCCCCAAGGCACGCTCAATCAGCCCCAGCATTTT. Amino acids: CASSPQGTLNQPQHF. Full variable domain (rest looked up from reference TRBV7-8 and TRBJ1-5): GAGVSQSPRYKVAKRGQDVALRCDPISGHVSLFWYQQALGQGPEFLTYFQNEAQLDKSGLPSDRFFAERPEGSVSTLKIQRTQQEDSAVYLCASSPQGTLNQPQHFGDGTRLSIL.

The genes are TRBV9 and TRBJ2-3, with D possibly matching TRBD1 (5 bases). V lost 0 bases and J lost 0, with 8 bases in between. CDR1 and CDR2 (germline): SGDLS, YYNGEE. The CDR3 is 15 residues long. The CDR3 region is CASSVEGSSTDTQYF. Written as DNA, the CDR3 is TGTGCCAGCAGCGTAGAGGGGTCAAGCACAGATACGCAGTATTTT.

The CDR3 protein is CASSLEGIGNTIYF. The CDR3 bases are TGCGCCAGCAGCTTGGAGGGGATCGGAAACACCATATATTTT. The rearrangement uses TRBV5-1 and TRBJ1-3, with D possibly TRBD1 on 5 matching bases. The CDR3 length is 14 residues. The germline V gene has CDR1 SGHRS and CDR2 YFSETQ. V was pared by 0 bases and J by 4 bases, with 8 bases between. Full variable domain (missing parts from reference TRBV5-1 and TRBJ1-3): KAGVTQTPRYLIKTRGQQVTLSCSPISGHRSVSWYQQTPGQGLQFLFEYFSETQRNKGNFPGRFSGRQFSNSRSEMNVSTLELGDSALYLCASSLEGIGNTIYFGEGSWLTVV.

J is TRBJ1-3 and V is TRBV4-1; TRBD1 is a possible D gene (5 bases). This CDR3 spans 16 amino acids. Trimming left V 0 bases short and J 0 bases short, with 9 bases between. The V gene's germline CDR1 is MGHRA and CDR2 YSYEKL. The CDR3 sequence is CASSQERGSSGNTIYF. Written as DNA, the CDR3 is TGCGCCAGCAGCCAAGAACGGGGCAGCTCTGGAAACACCATATATTTT.

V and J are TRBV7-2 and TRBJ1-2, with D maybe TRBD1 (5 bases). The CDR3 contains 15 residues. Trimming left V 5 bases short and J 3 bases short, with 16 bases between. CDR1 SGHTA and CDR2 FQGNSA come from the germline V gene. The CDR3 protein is CASSQGVGAYYGYTF. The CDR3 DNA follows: TGTGCCAGCAGCCAAGGGGTTGGTGCCTACTATGGCTACACCTTC.

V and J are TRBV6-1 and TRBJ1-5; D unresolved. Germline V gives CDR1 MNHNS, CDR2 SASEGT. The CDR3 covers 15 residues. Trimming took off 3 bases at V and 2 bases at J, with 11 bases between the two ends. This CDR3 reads CASSEEGFGNQPQHF. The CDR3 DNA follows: TGTGCCAGCAGTGAGGAGGGATTTGGCAATCAGCCCCAGCATTTT.

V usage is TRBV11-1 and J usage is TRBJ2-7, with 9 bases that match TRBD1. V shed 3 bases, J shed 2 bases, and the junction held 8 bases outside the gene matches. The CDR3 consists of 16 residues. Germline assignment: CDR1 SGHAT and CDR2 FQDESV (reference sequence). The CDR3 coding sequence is TGTGCCAGCAGCTTCGACCCGGGACAGGGTACCTACGAGCAGTACTTC. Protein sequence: CASSFDPGQGTYEQYF.

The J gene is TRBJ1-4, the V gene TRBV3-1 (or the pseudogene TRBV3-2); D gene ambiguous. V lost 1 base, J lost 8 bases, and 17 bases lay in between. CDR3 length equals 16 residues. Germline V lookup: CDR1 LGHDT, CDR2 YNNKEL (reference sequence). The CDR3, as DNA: TGTGCCAGCAGCCAAGGGATGGCAAGAGGCCTGGAAAAACTGTTTTTT. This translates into CASSQGMARGLEKLFF.

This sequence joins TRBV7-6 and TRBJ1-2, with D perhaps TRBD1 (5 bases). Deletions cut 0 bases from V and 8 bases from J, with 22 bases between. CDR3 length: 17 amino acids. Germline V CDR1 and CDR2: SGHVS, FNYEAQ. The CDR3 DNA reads TGTGCCAGCAGCTTAGCGTTTGGGAAGGGACCCCTGGCCGGCTACACCTTC. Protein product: CASSLAFGKGPLAGYTF.

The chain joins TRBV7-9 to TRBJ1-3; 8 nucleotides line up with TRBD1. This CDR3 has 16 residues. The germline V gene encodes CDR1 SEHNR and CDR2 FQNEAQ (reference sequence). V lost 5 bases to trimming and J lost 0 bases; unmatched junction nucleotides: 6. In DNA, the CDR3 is TGTGCCAGCAGCGGGGACAGGAATTTCTCTGGAAACACCATATATTTT. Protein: CASSGDRNFSGNTIYF.

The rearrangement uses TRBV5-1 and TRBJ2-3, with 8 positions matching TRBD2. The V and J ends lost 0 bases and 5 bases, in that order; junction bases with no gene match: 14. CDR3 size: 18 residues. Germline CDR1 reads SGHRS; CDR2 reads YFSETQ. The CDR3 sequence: CASSLGGMAGGAVDTQYF. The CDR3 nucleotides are TGCGCCAGCAGCTTGGGCGGGATGGCCGGGGGGGCAGTAGATACGCAGTATTTT.

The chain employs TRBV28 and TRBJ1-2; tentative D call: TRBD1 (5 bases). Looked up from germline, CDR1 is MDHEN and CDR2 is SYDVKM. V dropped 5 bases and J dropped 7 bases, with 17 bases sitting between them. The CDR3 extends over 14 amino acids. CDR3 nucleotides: TGTGCCAGCAGTATATCGGCGGGGGGTGGTGGCTACACCTTC. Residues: CASSISAGGGGYTF.

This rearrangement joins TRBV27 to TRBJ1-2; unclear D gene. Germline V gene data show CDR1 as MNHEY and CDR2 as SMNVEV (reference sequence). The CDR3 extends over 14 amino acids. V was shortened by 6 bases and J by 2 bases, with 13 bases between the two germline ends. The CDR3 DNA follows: TGTGCCAGCAGGGGCTGGGGTGACAACTATGGCTACACCTTC. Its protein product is CASRGWGDNYGYTF.

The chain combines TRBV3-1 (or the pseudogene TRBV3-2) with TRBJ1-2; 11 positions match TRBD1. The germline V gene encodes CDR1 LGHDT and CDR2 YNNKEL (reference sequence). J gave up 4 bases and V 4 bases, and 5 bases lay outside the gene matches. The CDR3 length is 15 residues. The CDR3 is CASSPGQGGFYGYTF. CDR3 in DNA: TGTGCCAGCAGCCCGGGACAGGGGGGCTTCTATGGCTACACCTTC.

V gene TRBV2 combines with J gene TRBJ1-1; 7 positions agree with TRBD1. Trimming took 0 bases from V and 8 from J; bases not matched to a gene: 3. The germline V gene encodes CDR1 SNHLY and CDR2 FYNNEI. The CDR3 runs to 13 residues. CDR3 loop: CASSEALTGEAFF. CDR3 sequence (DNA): TGTGCCAGCAGTGAAGCCCTGACAGGGGAAGCTTTCTTT.